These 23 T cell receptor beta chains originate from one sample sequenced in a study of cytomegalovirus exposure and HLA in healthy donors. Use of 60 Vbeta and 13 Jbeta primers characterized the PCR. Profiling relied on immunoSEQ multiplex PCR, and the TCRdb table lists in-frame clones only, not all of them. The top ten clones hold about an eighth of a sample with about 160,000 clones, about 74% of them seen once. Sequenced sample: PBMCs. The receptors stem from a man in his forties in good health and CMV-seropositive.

For the CDR3, the DNA is TGTGCCAGCAGCTTAGACGGACTGAAGACCCAGTACTTC. Its translation is CASSLDGLKTQYF. J is TRBJ2-5 and V is TRBV7-9, with a tentative D call TRBD2 (5 bases). V was clipped by 1 base and J by 6 bases, with 9 bases between them. Per germline, CDR1 SEHNR and CDR2 FQNEAQ (reference sequence). The CDR3 totals 13 residues.

In DNA form, the CDR3 reads TGTGCCAGCACCAACAGGGGTGGGGGTAATACGCAGTATTTT. It encodes CASTNRGGGNTQYF. The rearrangement joins TRBV5-4 to TRBJ2-3; 7 positions match TRBD1. CDR3 length: 14 residues. Germline values: CDR1 SGHNT, CDR2 YYREEE (reference sequence). Germline trimming cut 6 bases from V and 7 bases from J; bases unmatched to any gene: 11.

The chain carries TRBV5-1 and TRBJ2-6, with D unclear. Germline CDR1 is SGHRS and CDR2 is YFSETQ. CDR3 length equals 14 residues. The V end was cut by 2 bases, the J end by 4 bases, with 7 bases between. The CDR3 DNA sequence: TGCGCCAGCAGCTTATCACAAGGGGCCAACGTCCTGACTTTC. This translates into CASSLSQGANVLTF.

The CDR3 loop is CASSVGTSDRGEQFF. CDR3 DNA sequence: TGTGCCAGCAGTGTGGGGACTAGCGATCGAGGTGAGCAGTTCTTC. The chain uses TRBV6-4 and TRBJ2-1; 10 positions agree with TRBD2. The CDR3 spans 15 residues. In germline, CDR1 is MRHNA, CDR2 SNTAGT. V was clipped by 4 bases and J by 9 bases; unmatched bases: 9.

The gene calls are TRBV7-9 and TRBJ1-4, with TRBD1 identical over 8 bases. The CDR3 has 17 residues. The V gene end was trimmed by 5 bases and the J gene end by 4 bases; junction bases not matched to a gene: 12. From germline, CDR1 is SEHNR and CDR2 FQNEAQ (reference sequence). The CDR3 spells CASSLDRGRSINEKLFF. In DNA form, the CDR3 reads TGTGCCAGCAGCCTCGACAGGGGACGGAGTATTAATGAAAAACTGTTTTTT.

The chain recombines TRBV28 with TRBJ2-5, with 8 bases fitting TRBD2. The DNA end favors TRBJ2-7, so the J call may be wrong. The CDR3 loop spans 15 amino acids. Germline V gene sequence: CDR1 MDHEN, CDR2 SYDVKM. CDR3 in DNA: TGTGCCAGCCGAACACCGGGACTAGGGTCCTACGAGCAGTACTTC. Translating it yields CASRTPGLGSYEQYF.

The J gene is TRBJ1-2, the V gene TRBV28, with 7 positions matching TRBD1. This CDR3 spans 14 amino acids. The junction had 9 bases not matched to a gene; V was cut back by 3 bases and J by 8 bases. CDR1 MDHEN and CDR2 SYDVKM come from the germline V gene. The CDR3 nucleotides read TGTGCCAGCAGTTTGGCCCGGACAGGCCGCGGCTACACCTTC. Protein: CASSLARTGRGYTF.

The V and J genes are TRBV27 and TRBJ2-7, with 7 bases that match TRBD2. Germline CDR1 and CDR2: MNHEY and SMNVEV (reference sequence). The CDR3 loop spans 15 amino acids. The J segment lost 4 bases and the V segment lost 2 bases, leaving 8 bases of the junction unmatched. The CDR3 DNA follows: TGTGCCAGCAGTTTAACCCCGACTAGCTCGTACGAGCAGTACTTC. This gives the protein CASSLTPTSSYEQYF.

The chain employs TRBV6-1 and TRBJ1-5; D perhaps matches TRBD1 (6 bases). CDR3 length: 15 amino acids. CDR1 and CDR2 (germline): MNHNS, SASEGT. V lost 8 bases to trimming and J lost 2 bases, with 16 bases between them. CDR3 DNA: TGTGCCAGCCGTTGGAACAGGGATCGCAATCAGCCCCAGCATTTT. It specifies CASRWNRDRNQPQHF.

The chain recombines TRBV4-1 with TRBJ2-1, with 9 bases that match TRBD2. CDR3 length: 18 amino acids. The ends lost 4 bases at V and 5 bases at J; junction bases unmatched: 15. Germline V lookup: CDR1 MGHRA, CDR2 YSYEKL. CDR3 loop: CASSPSALSGSFDNEQFF. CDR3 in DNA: TGCGCCAGCAGCCCGTCAGCCCTTAGCGGGAGTTTCGACAATGAGCAGTTCTTC.

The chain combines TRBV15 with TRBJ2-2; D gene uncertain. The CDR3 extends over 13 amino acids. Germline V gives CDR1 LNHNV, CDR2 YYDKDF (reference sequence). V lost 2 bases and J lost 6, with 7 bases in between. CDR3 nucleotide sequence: TGTGCCACCAGCAGATCCCCAGCCGGGGAGCTGTTTTTT. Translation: CATSRSPAGELFF.

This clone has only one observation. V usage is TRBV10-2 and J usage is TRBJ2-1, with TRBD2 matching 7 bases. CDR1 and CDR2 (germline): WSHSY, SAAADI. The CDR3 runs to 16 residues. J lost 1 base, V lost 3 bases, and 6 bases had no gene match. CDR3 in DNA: TGCGCCAGCAGTGACCCAAGCGGGAAGTCCTACAATGAGCAGTTCTTC. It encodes CASSDPSGKSYNEQFF.

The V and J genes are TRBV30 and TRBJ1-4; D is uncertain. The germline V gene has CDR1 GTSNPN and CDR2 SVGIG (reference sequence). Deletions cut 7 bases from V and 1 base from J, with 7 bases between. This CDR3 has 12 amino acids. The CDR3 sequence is CASEGTNEKLFF. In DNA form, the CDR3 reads TGTGCCTCCGAGGGAACTAATGAAAAACTGTTTTTT.

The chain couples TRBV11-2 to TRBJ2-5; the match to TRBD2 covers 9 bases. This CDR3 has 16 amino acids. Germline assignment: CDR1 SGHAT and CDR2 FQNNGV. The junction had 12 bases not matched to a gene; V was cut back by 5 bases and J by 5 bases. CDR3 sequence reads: CASSLSGSGARETQYF. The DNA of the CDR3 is TGTGCCAGCAGCCTTAGCGGGAGTGGGGCCAGGGAGACCCAGTACTTC.

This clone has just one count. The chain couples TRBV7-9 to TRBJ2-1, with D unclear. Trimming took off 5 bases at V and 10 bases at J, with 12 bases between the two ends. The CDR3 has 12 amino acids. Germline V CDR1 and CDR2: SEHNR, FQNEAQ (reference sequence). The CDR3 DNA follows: TGTGCCAGCAGCGTCCCGCCCTACGAGCAGTTCTTC. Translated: CASSVPPYEQFF.

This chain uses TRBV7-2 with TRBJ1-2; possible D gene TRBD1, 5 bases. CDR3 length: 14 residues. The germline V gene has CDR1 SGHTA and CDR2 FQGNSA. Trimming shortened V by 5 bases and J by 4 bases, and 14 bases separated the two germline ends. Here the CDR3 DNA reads TGTGCCAGCAGCGTCCCCAGGGCCTCCTATGGCTACACCTTC. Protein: CASSVPRASYGYTF.

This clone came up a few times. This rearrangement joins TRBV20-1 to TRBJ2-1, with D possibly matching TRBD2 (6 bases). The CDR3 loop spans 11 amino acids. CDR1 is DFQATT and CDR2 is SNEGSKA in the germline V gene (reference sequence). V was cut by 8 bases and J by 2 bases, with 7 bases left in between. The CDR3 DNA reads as TGCAGTTGGACTACCTACAATGAGCAGTTCTTC. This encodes CSWTTYNEQFF.

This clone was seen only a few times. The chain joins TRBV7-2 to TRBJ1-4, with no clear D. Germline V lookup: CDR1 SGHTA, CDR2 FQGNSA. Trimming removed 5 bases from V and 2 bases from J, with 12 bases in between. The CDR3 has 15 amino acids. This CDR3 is CASSPTTGTNEKLFF. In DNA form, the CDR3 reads TGTGCCAGCAGCCCCACAACGGGGACTAATGAAAAACTGTTTTTT.

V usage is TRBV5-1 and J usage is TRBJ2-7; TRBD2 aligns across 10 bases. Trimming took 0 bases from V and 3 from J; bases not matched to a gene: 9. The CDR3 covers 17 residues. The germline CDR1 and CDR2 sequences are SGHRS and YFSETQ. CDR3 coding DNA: TGCGCCAGCAGCTTGGTTCCACGGGTAGCGGGAGGCTACGAGCAGTACTTC. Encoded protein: CASSLVPRVAGGYEQYF.

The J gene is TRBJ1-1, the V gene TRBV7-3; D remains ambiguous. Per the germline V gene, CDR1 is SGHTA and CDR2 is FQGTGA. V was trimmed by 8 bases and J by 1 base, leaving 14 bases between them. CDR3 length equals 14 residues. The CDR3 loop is CASSTSSGNTEAFF. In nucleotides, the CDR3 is TGTGCCAGCTCTACCTCTTCAGGGAACACTGAAGCTTTCTTT.

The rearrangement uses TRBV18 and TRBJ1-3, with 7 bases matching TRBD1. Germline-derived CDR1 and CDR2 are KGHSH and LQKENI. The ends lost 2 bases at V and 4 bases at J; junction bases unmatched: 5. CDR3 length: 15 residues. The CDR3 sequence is CASSPIAGGGNTIYF. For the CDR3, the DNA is TGTGCCAGCTCACCAATAGCAGGGGGAGGAAACACCATATATTTT.

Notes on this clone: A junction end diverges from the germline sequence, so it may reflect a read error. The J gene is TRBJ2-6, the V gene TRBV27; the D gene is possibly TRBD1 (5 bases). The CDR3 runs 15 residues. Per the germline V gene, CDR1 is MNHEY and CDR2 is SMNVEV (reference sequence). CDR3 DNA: TGTGCCAGCAGTTTTGAGGCGTCTGGGGCCAACGGCCTGACTTTC. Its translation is CASSFEASGANGLTF. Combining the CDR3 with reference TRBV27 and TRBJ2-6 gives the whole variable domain EAQVTQNPRYLITVTGKKLTVTCSQNMNHEYMSWYRQDPGLGLRQIYYSMNVEVTDKGDVPEGYKVSRKEKRNFPLILESPSPNQTSLYFCASSFEASGANGLTFGAGSRLTVL.

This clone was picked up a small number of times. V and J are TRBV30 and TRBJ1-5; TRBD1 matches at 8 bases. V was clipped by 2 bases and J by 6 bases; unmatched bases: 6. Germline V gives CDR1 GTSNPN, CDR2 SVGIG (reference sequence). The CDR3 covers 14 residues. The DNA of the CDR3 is TGTGCCTGGAGTTCGACAGGGGTGGTTCAGCCCCAGCATTTT. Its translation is CAWSSTGVVQPQHF.